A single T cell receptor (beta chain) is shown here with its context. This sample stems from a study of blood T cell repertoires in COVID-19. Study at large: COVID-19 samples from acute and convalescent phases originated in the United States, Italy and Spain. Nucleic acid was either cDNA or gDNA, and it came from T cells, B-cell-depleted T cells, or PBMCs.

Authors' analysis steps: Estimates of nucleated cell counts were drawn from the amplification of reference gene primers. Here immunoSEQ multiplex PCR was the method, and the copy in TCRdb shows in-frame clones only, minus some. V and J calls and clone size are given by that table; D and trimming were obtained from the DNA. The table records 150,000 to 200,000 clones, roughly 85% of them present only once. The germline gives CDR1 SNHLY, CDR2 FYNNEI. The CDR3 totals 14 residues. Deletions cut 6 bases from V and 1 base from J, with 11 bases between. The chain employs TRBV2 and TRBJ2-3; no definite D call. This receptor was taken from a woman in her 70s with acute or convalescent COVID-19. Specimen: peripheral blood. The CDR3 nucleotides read TGTGCCAGCAGCCTATCCTCGGGCACAGATACGCAGTATTTT. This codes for CASSLSSGTDTQYF.